Listed here are 8 T cell receptor beta chains from one sample, sequenced in a study of blood T cell repertoires in COVID-19. Data came from immunoSEQ multiplex PCR; TCRdb stores just in-frame clones and leaves some out. The repertoire holds 200,000 to 300,000 clones, with around 90% as singletons. The sample consisted of peripheral blood. These receptors came from a middle-aged woman with acute or convalescent COVID-19.

The genes are TRBV2 and TRBJ2-4; 7 bases agree with TRBD1. CDR3 length: 16 amino acids. V gave up 4 bases and J gave up 1 base; unmatched junction bases: 7. Germline V lookup: CDR1 SNHLY, CDR2 FYNNEI. CDR3 nucleotide sequence: TGTGCCAGCAGTGCTCGACAGGGCCCTGCCAAAAACATTCAGTACTTC. This codes for CASSARQGPAKNIQYF.

This rearrangement joins TRBV27 to TRBJ1-1; D uncertain. CDR1 and CDR2 from the germline V gene are MNHEY and SMNVEV (reference sequence). V was cut by 6 bases and J by 10 bases, with 12 bases left in between. This CDR3 spans 11 amino acids. CDR3 amino acids: CASREAGTAFF. The CDR3 nucleotides are TGTGCCAGCAGGGAAGCAGGTACAGCTTTCTTT.

This chain links TRBV10-3 with TRBJ1-1, with D possibly matching TRBD1 (5 bases). Trimming cost V 4 bases and J 7 bases, with 13 bases left between them. The CDR3 length is 13 residues. The germline gives CDR1 ENHRY, CDR2 SYGVKD. The CDR3 region is CAISVARDSEAFF. The CDR3 nucleotides are TGTGCCATCAGTGTGGCTAGAGACAGTGAAGCTTTCTTT.

The chain has TRBV7-3 and TRBJ2-3, with unresolved D. This CDR3 is built from 12 residues. Between the trimmed V and J ends, which lost 4 bases and 5 bases, there was a span of 7 bases. CDR1 and CDR2 from the germline V gene are SGHTA and FQGTGA. The CDR3 DNA sequence: TGTGCCAGCAGCTCGTCCGGAGATACGCAGTATTTT. This translates into CASSSSGDTQYF.

The rearrangement joins TRBV10-3 to TRBJ1-1; D is perhaps TRBD1 (6 bases). V was shortened by 10 bases and J by 0 bases, with 12 bases between the two germline ends. Germline assignment: CDR1 ENHRY and CDR2 SYGVKD. This CDR3 is built from 13 residues. In nucleotides, the CDR3 is TGTGCCAGCGCAGGGGAAATGAACACTGAAGCTTTCTTT. It specifies CASAGEMNTEAFF.

V usage is TRBV28 and J usage is TRBJ2-1; TRBD2 is a possible D gene (5 bases). Germline V gene lookup returns CDR1 MDHEN and CDR2 SYDVKM. This CDR3 spans 14 amino acids. V was cut by 3 bases and J by 6 bases, with 12 bases left in between. This CDR3 reads CASSFPRDFNEQFF. Written as DNA, the CDR3 is TGTGCCAGCAGTTTCCCCCGGGATTTCAATGAGCAGTTCTTC.

Only one count was recorded for this clone. CDR3 sequence: CASGLPPDQPQHF. The DNA of the CDR3 is TGTGCTAGTGGTTTGCCCCCCGATCAGCCCCAGCATTTT. The chain recombines TRBV12-5 with TRBJ1-5; no clear D gene. Germline CDR1 and CDR2: LGHNT and FRNRAP. V was pared by 2 bases and J by 5 bases, with 7 bases between. The CDR3 runs 13 residues.

Only a few counts were recorded for this clone. The genes are TRBV6-4 and TRBJ2-6; tentatively, D is TRBD2 (5 bases). V lost 3 bases and J 0 bases, leaving 9 bases between the germline ends. This CDR3 comprises 16 residues. Germline V gives CDR1 MRHNA, CDR2 SNTAGT. CDR3 amino acids: CASSEETSSGANVLTF. The CDR3 DNA reads as TGTGCCAGCAGTGAGGAAACTAGCTCTGGGGCCAACGTCCTGACTTTC.